This T cell receptor (beta chain) was documented in a study of blood T cell repertoires in COVID-19. With 1 base removed from V and 8 bases from J, the gap between germline ends came to 8 bases. The CDR3 totals 11 residues. Germline CDR1 reads DFQATT; CDR2 reads SNEGSKA (reference sequence). Only in-frame clones appear in the TCRdb table, and some are missing; sequencing was by immunoSEQ multiplex PCR. The sample has fewer than 500,000 clones, over 75% seen once. The J gene is TRBJ1-2, the V gene TRBV20-1, with no clear D. What was sequenced was PBMCs or T cells enriched from blood (not recorded which). The clonotype was recovered from a man aged 25-45 years who had recovered from COVID-19. The CDR3: CSARVPAGYTF. In nucleotides, the CDR3 is TGCAGTGCTAGAGTGCCCGCGGGCTACACCTTC.